The present entry profiles one T cell receptor (beta chain) with its context. The target antigen is unknown. Patients chosen for sequencing had CD8+CD57+ cells that had expanded, as shown by flow cytometry. A severe acquired aplastic anemia diagnosis applied to all patients. By the time of blood sampling, patients had still received no therapy. Using genomic DNA as the template, TCR beta VDJ and CDR3 profiling was carried out. TCRdb fed the reads into MiXCR, producing one record per CDR3 protein. The sample contains 95,000 to 150,000 distinct CDR3 sequences, almost 40% of which appear only once. This specimen belongs to a study of CD8+CD57+ T cells in acquired aplastic anemia. For the study at large: DNA from sorted CD4+ and CD8+ cells averaged roughly 3.2 ug. Findings of the study overall: More than 25 was the count of CD8+ CDR3 sequences that patients shared with controls.

V shed 7 bases and J 0 bases; nucleotides not matched to a gene: 2. The CDR3 contains 12 residues. Germline V gene sequence: CDR1 SQVTM, CDR2 ANQGSEA. The TCR sequence derives from a human donor with aplastic anemia. Source material: sorted CD4+, CD8+, or CD8+CD57+ T cells (not recorded which) from PBMCs. The chain has TRBV29-1 and TRBJ1-2, with TRBD1 matching over 7 bases. CDR3 nucleotides: TGCAGCGGGGACAGATCTAACTATGGCTACACCTTC. Protein: CSGDRSNYGYTF.